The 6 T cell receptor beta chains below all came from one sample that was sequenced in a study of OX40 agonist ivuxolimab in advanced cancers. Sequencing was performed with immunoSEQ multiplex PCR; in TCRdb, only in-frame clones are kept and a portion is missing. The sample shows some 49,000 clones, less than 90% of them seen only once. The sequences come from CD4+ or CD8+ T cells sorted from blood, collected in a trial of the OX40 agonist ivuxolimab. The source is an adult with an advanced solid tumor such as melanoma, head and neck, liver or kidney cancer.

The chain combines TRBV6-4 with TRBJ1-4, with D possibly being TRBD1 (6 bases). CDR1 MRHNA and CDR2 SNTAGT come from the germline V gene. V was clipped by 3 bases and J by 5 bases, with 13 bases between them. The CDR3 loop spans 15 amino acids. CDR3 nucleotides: TGTGCCAGCAGTGATAAGGCAGGGGAAAATGAAAAACTGTTTTTT. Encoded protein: CASSDKAGENEKLFF.

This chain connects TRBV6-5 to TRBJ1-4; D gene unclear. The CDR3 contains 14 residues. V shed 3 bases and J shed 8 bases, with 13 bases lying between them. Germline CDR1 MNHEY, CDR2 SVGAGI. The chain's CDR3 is CASSYTRKGEKLFF. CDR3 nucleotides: TGTGCCAGCAGTTATACGCGGAAAGGCGAAAAACTGTTTTTT.

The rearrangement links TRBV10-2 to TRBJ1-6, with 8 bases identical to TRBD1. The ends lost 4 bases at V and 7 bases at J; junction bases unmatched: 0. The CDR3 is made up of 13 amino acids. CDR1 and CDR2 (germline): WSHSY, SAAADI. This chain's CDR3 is CASSGQGNSPLHF. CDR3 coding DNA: TGCGCCAGCAGTGGACAGGGGAATTCACCCCTCCACTTT.

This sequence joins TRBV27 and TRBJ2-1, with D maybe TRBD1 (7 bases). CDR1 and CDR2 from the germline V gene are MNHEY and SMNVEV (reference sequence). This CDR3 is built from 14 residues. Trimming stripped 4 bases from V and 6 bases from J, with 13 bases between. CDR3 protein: CASSWRGHINEQFF. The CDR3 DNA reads TGTGCCAGCAGTTGGAGGGGGCACATCAATGAGCAGTTCTTC.

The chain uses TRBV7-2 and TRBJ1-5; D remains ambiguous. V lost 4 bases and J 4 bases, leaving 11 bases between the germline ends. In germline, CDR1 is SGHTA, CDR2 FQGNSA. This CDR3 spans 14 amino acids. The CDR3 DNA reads TGTGCCAGCAGCTCCCTCCCGGGGAATCAGCCCCAGCATTTT. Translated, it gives CASSSLPGNQPQHF. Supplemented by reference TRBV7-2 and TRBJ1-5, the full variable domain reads GAGVSQSPSNKVTEKGKDVELRCDPISGHTALYWYRQSLGQGLEFLIYFQGNSAPDKSGLPSDRFSAERTGGSVSTLTIQRTQQEDSAVYLCASSSLPGNQPQHFGDGTRLSIL.

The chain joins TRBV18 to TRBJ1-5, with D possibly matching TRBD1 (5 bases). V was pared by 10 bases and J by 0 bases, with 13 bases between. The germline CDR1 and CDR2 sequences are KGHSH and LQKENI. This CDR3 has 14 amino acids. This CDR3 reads CATRGGDSNQPQHF. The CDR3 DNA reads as TGTGCCACCCGTGGGGGGGATAGCAATCAGCCCCAGCATTTT.